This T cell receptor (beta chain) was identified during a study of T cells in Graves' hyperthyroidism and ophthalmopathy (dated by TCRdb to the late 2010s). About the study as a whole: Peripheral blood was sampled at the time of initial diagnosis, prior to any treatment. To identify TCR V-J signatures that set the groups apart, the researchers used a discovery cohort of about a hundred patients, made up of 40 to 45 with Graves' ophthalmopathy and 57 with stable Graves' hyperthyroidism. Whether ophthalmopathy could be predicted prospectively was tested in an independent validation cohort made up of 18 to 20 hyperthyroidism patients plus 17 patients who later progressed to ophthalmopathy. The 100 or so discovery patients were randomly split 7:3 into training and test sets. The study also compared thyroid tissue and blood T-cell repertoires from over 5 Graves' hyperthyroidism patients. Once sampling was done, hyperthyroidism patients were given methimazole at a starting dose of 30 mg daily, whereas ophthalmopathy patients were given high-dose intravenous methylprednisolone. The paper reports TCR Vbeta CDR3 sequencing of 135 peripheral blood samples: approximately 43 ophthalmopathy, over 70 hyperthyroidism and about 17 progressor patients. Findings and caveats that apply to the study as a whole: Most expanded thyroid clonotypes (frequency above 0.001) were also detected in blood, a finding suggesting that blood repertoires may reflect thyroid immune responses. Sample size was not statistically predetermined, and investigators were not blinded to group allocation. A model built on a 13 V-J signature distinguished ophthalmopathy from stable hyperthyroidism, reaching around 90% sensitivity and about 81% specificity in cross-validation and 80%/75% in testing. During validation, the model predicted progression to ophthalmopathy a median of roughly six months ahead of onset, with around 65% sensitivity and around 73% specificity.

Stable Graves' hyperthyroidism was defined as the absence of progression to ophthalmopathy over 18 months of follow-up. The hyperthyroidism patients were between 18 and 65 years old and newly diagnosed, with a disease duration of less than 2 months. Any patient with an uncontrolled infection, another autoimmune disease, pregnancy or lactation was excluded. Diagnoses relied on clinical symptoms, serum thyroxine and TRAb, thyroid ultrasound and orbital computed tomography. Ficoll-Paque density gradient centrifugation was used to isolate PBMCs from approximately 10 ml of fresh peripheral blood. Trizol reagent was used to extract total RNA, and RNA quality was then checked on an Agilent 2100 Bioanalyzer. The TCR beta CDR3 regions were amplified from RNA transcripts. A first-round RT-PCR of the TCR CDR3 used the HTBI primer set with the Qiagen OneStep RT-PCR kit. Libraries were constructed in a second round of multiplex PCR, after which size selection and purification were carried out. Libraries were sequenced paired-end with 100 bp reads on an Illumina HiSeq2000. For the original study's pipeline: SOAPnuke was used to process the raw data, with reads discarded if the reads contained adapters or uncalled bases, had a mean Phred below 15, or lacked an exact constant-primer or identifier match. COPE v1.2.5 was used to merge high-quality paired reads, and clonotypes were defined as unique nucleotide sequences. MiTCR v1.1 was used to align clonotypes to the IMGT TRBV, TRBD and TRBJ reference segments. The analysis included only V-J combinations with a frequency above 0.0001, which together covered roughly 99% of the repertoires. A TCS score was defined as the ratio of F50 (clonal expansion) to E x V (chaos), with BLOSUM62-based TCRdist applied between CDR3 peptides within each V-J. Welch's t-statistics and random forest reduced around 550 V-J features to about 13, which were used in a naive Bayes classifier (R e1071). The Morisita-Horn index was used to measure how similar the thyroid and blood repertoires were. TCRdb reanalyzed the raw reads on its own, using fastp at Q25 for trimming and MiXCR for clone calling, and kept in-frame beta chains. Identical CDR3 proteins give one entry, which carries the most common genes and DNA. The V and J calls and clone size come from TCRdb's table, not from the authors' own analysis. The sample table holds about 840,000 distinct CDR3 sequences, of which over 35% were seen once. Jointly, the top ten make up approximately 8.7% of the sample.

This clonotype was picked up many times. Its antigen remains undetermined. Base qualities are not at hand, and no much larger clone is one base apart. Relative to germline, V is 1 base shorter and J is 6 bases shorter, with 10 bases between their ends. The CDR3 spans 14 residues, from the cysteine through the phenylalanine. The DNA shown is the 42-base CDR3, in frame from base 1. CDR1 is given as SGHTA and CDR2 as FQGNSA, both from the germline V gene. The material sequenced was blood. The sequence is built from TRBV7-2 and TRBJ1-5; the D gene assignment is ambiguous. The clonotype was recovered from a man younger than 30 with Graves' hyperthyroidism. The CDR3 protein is CASSLDVGSQPQHF. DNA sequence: TGTGCCAGCAGCTTAGATGTGGGGAGTCAGCCCCAGCATTTT.